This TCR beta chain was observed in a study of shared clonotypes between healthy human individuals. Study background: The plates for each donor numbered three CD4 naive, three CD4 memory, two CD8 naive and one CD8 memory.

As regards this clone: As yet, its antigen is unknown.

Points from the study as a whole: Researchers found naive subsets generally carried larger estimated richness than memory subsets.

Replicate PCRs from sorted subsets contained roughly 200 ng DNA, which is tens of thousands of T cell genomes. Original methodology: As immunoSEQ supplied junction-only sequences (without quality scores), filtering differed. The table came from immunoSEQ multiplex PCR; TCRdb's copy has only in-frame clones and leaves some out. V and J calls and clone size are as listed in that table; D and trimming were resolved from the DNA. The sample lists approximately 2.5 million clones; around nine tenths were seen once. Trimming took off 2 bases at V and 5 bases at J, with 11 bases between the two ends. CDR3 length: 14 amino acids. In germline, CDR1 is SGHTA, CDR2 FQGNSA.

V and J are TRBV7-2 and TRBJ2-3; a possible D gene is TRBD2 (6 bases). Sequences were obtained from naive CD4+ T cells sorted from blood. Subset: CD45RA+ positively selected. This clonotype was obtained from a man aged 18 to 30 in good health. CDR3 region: CASSLPGVGDTQYF. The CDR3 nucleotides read TGTGCCAGCAGCTTACCGGGAGTGGGAGATACGCAGTATTTT.